The 23 T cell receptor beta chains reported below all come from one sample, sequenced in a study of T cells in Graves' hyperthyroidism and ophthalmopathy. The CDR3 regions of TCR beta were amplified from RNA transcripts. A first-round RT-PCR of the TCR CDR3 used the HTBI primer set. Each CDR3 protein is one row after TCRdb ran MiXCR on the multiplex PCR reads. The table shows 650,000 to 850,000 distinct CDR3 sequences, with approximately 19% occurring only once. Material for sequencing was blood. These receptors originate from a woman in her fifties or sixties with Graves' hyperthyroidism that later progressed to Graves' ophthalmopathy.

A few counts support this clonotype. V usage is TRBV5-5 and J usage is TRBJ1-4; no definite D call. The CDR3 is 14 residues long. Trimming removed 2 bases from V and 4 bases from J, with 9 bases in between. From germline, CDR1 is SGHKS and CDR2 YYEKEE (reference sequence). The CDR3 sequence: CASSLGAYNEKLFF. CDR3 sequence (DNA): TGTGCCAGCAGCTTAGGAGCGTATAATGAAAAACTGTTTTTT.

This clonotype has more than one count but fewer than ten. The rearrangement links TRBV19 to TRBJ1-2; D is perhaps TRBD1 (5 bases). This CDR3 has 12 residues. V was pared by 7 bases and J by 8 bases, with 14 bases between. Per the germline V gene, CDR1 is LNHDA and CDR2 is SQIVND (reference sequence). CDR3 DNA sequence: TGTGCCAGTACAACGGGGCAGAGGGGCTACACCTTC. Its translation is CASTTGQRGYTF.

This clonotype has ten or more counts. The rearrangement links TRBV7-2 to TRBJ2-7; D could derive from TRBD1 or TRBD2 (5 bases each). CDR3 length: 16 residues. The V and J ends lost 1 base and 2 bases respectively, with 15 bases between them. CDR1 SGHTA and CDR2 FQGNSA come from the germline V gene. The CDR3, as DNA: TGTGCCAGCAGCTTAGATCTGGGGGAAGGCGCCTACGAGCAGTACTTC. This translates into CASSLDLGEGAYEQYF.

Of note for this clonotype: The junction departs from germline at one end; a sequencing error may be responsible. In DNA, the CDR3 is TGTGCTAGCAGCCGCGGGGGGTCCAATGAGCAGTTCTTC. Translated: CASSRGGSNEQFF. This rearrangement joins TRBV7-7 to TRBJ2-1; 8 bases match TRBD2. The CDR3 is 13 residues long. The germline V gene encodes CDR1 SSHAT and CDR2 FNYEAQ (reference sequence). Full variable domain (remainder filled in from reference TRBV7-7 and TRBJ2-1): GAGVSQSPRYKVTKRGQDVTLRCDPISSHATLYWYQQALGQGPEFLTYFNYEAQPDKSGLPSDRFSAERPEGSISTLTIQRTEQRDSAMYRCASSRGGSNEQFFGPGTRLTVL.

This clonotype occurred many times. The rearrangement links TRBV2 to TRBJ2-5; D is undetermined. Trimming left V 0 bases short and J 2 bases short, with 13 bases between. Germline V gene sequence: CDR1 SNHLY, CDR2 FYNNEI. The CDR3 extends over 16 amino acids. The DNA of the CDR3 is TGTGCCAGCAGTGAAGCGGGCCGGAATTCACAAGAGACCCAGTACTTC. Its translation is CASSEAGRNSQETQYF.

This clonotype was seen repeatedly, ten times or more. The chain links TRBV5-1 to TRBJ2-5, with D possibly matching TRBD2 (6 bases). The V end lost 2 bases, the J end lost 2 bases, and 13 bases lay between the germline ends. CDR3 length: 15 amino acids. Germline V gene lookup returns CDR1 SGHRS and CDR2 YFSETQ. The CDR3 coding sequence is TGCGCCAGCAGCTTCAACTCCGGGAGTCAAGAGACCCAGTACTTC. Its protein is CASSFNSGSQETQYF.

The J gene is TRBJ1-1, the V gene TRBV4-1; the D gene is possibly TRBD1 (6 bases). Per the germline V gene, CDR1 is MGHRA and CDR2 is YSYEKL. The CDR3 covers 16 residues. V shed 4 bases and J shed 2 bases, with 17 bases lying between them. This CDR3 is CASSPARDNLNTEAFF. The CDR3 nucleotides read TGCGCCAGCAGCCCCGCCCGGGACAATTTAAACACTGAAGCTTTCTTT.

The genes are TRBV12-3 or TRBV12-4 and TRBJ1-5; unclear D gene. This CDR3 comprises 14 residues. V lost 3 bases and J lost 3, with 9 bases in between. The CDR3, as DNA: TGTGCCAGCAGTTTCACAGCTAACAATCAGCCCCAGCATTTT. This gives the protein CASSFTANNQPQHF.

This clonotype was observed a handful of times. The V gene is TRBV5-1, the J gene TRBJ2-4, with a weak D call TRBD2 (5 bases). Germline V gene data show CDR1 as SGHRS and CDR2 as YFSETQ. V shed 0 bases and J shed 8 bases, with 12 bases lying between them. This CDR3 region has 14 residues. The CDR3 protein is CASSLGPSSDIQYF. DNA of the CDR3: TGCGCCAGCAGCTTGGGGCCGAGTAGCGACATTCAGTACTTC.

This clonotype was picked up a small number of times. An end of the junction differs from the germline gene, which may be a read error. The chain employs TRBV7-8 and TRBJ2-7, with 11 bases matching TRBD1. Per germline, CDR1 SGHVS and CDR2 FQNEAQ. This CDR3 has 15 residues. The CDR3, as DNA: TGTGCCAGCAGATTAGGGTGGGACAGGGGGTACGAGCAGTACTTC. Its translation: CASRLGWDRGYEQYF.

The V call is TRBV10-2, the J call TRBJ1-1; weak D call: TRBD1 (5 bases). The CDR3 covers 17 residues. The germline CDR1 and CDR2 sequences are WSHSY and SAAADI. V was pared by 4 bases and J by 2 bases, with 20 bases between. DNA for the CDR3: TGCGCCAGCAGTGCCAGCGCGGGGCAGGCGGGAAACACTGAAGCTTTCTTT. This translates into CASSASAGQAGNTEAFF.

The sample holds a few counts of this clonotype. This chain connects TRBV4-1 to TRBJ2-5, with unresolved D. Germline CDR1 and CDR2: MGHRA and YSYEKL. With 4 bases removed from V and 0 bases from J, the gap between germline ends came to 9 bases. The CDR3 runs to 14 residues. The CDR3 here is CASSRGLHQETQYF. The CDR3 coding sequence is TGCGCCAGCAGCCGTGGCCTCCACCAAGAGACCCAGTACTTC.

This clonotype turned up a few times. J is TRBJ1-5 and V is TRBV6-1; D remains unclear. The germline V gene encodes CDR1 MNHNS and CDR2 SASEGT. V was pared by 6 bases and J by 2 bases, with 23 bases between. The CDR3 runs 18 residues. The CDR3 loop reads CASRGSHTDPRGNQPQHF. The DNA of the CDR3 is TGTGCCAGCAGGGGGAGTCATACTGACCCAAGGGGCAATCAGCCCCAGCATTTT.

This clonotype was seen ten or more times. The rearrangement joins TRBV7-8 to TRBJ1-1, with D maybe TRBD1 (6 bases). This CDR3 is built from 14 residues. V was cut by 5 bases and J by 3 bases, with 13 bases left in between. CDR1 is SGHVS, CDR2 FQNEAQ, per germline. The CDR3 loop is CASSVRGGHTEAFF. CDR3 in DNA: TGTGCCAGCAGCGTAAGGGGGGGGCACACTGAAGCTTTCTTT.

This clonotype was seen ten or more times. The gene calls are TRBV12-3 or TRBV12-4 and TRBJ1-1, with D unclear. Trimming shortened V by 3 bases and J by 5 bases, and 16 bases separated the two germline ends. CDR3 length: 15 residues. The CDR3, as DNA: TGTGCCAGCAGTTTTTCCAGAAGCGGGAGAACTGAAGCTTTCTTT. As protein: CASSFSRSGRTEAFF.

The chain carries TRBV10-2 and TRBJ1-4, with 7 bases that match TRBD1. Germline CDR1 is WSHSY and CDR2 is SAAADI. The CDR3 runs 16 residues. V was clipped by 3 bases and J by 7 bases; unmatched bases: 11. CDR3 bases: TGCGCCAGCAGTGATTGGCCTGACAGGGCGGCTGAAAAACTGTTTTTT. It translates to CASSDWPDRAAEKLFF.

This clonotype has a count of ten or more. The gene calls are TRBV6-1 and TRBJ2-5, with D possibly TRBD1 on 5 matching bases. This CDR3 comprises 13 residues. The V gene lost 6 bases and the J gene lost 5 bases, with 13 bases spanning the gap. Germline V gene data show CDR1 as MNHNS and CDR2 as SASEGT. This CDR3 reads CASSYVGLETQYF. Written as DNA, the CDR3 is TGTGCCAGCAGCTACGTGGGGCTCGAGACCCAGTACTTC.

There are a few counts of this clonotype. The chain combines TRBV27 with TRBJ2-2; D may correspond to TRBD1 or TRBD2 (5 bases each). The CDR3 runs 15 residues. Germline CDR1 reads MNHEY; CDR2 reads SMNVEV (reference sequence). V was pared by 6 bases and J by 0 bases, with 11 bases between. The DNA of the CDR3 is TGTGCCAGCAGGGTGGGGGTCGCGAACACCGGGGAGCTGTTTTTT. As protein: CASRVGVANTGELFF.

The J gene is TRBJ2-1, the V gene TRBV2, with 9 bases identical to TRBD2. The CDR3 length is 15 residues. The germline CDR1 and CDR2 sequences are SNHLY and FYNNEI. After removal of 4 bases from V and 4 bases from J, the junction contained 5 bases not matched to a gene. DNA for the CDR3: TGTGCCAGCAGTGCCAGCGGGGGGCGATACAATGAGCAGTTCTTC. Protein product: CASSASGGRYNEQFF.

This clonotype was found many times. The chain couples TRBV5-1 to TRBJ2-7; 10 bases line up with TRBD1. The CDR3 has 16 residues. Per the germline V gene, CDR1 is SGHRS and CDR2 is YFSETQ. Unmatched junction bases numbered 11, after V lost 4 bases and J lost 4 bases. DNA for the CDR3: TGCGCCAGCAGCGGAACCGGGACAGGGGTTGTGTACGAGCAGTACTTC. Translation gives CASSGTGTGVVYEQYF.

This clonotype was observed a few times. The rearrangement links TRBV3-1 to TRBJ1-2; D unresolved. Between the trimmed V and J ends, which lost 0 bases and 1 base, there was a span of 6 bases. The germline CDR1 and CDR2 sequences are LGHDT and YNNKEL (reference sequence). The CDR3 totals 14 residues. The CDR3 protein is CASSQEGINYGYTF. The CDR3 DNA follows: TGTGCCAGCAGCCAAGAAGGGATTAACTATGGCTACACCTTC.

The V call is TRBV18, the J call TRBJ2-3; D possibly matches TRBD1 or TRBD2 (5 bases each). V dropped 6 bases and J dropped 4 bases, with 17 bases sitting between them. Germline V gives CDR1 KGHSH, CDR2 LQKENI. The CDR3 length is 15 residues. In DNA, the CDR3 is TGTGCCAGCTCCGGAAGGTCCGGGGCCGCAGATACGCAGTATTTT. The encoded protein is CASSGRSGAADTQYF.

This clonotype has a count of ten or more. This rearrangement joins TRBV5-1 to TRBJ2-5; no clear D gene. There are 14 residues in the CDR3. CDR1 is SGHRS and CDR2 is YFSETQ in the germline V gene. The V end was cut by 5 bases, the J end by 5 bases, with 16 bases between. CDR3 sequence (DNA): TGCGCCAGCAGTCCCCAGGCTCAGTGGGAGACCCAGTACTTC. It encodes CASSPQAQWETQYF.